One T cell receptor (beta chain) is described in this entry. The entry originates in a study of PD-1 blockade in classical Hodgkin lymphoma. The repertoire was sequenced with immunoSEQ multiplex PCR; TCRdb's copy has only in-frame clones and lacks some. The table shows 100,000 or so clones, with around 89% occurring only once. Trimming took off 4 bases at V and 5 bases at J, with 5 bases between the two ends. Germline loops: CDR1 SEHNR, CDR2 FQNEAQ (reference sequence). The CDR3 sequence is 12 residues long. Each patient's relapse followed autologous stem cell transplantation, and brentuximab vedotin exposure varied.

The chain employs TRBV7-9 and TRBJ2-2; D not certain. This receptor was obtained from a human donor with classical Hodgkin lymphoma. The sequences come from peripheral blood mononuclear cells (PBMCs), collected before the second cycle of nivolumab. Written as DNA, the CDR3 is TGTGCCAGCAGCTATGTAACCGGGGAGCTGTTTTTT. Its translation: CASSYVTGELFF.